Described below is a single T cell receptor (beta chain) sequence and its context. Its cognate antigen is unknown. Donors were healthy HIV-negative adults without recent acute infections or vaccinations. Assay execution proceeded at the deep level. Generated by immunoSEQ multiplex PCR, the TCRdb table keeps only in-frame clones and is missing some. The sample consists of under 600,000 clones, just over 75% of them appearing once. These data come from a study of shared clonotypes between healthy human individuals. Study-level background: The donors, two women and a few men, were aged 18 to 49. General observations from the study: The researchers took only blood, and tissue repertoires probably look different.

The CDR3 is 17 amino acids. CDR1 is LGHNA and CDR2 is YSLEER in the germline V gene. V dropped 1 base and J dropped 0 bases, with 12 bases sitting between them. The chain employs TRBV4-3 and TRBJ2-2, with D possibly matching TRBD1 (6 bases). Sequenced material: PBMCs. The sequence was obtained from a middle-aged woman in good health. Some clones in this sample may be carry-over from other donors' samples. As DNA, the CDR3 is TGCGCCAGCAGCCAAGTTCTGGGGGCCCCGAACACCGGGGAGCTGTTTTTT. Protein product: CASSQVLGAPNTGELFF.